The next 12 T cell receptor beta chains were all read from a single sample in a study of blood T cell repertoires in COVID-19. Some clones are missing from TCRdb's copy, which holds only in-frame ones; the method was immunoSEQ multiplex PCR. The table has 330,000 or so clones, 88% seen once. Sequencing input: PBMCs or T cells enriched from blood (not recorded which). The receptor source for this set is a woman aged 25 to 39 who had been exposed to COVID-19.

In its sample, this clone was seen once. This rearrangement joins TRBV2 to TRBJ1-5, with D uncertain. Between the trimmed V and J ends, which lost 0 bases and 0 bases, there was a span of 9 bases. The length of the CDR3 is 16 residues. Per germline, CDR1 SNHLY and CDR2 FYNNEI. The CDR3 sequence: CASSEAPRFSNQPQHF. In nucleotides, the CDR3 is TGTGCCAGCAGTGAAGCGCCCAGATTTAGCAATCAGCCCCAGCATTTT.

The chain joins TRBV2 to TRBJ1-2, with 7 bases fitting TRBD1. This CDR3 contains 14 residues. Germline loops: CDR1 SNHLY, CDR2 FYNNEI. V shed 2 bases and J 4 bases; nucleotides not matched to a gene: 4. The CDR3 spells CASSEQGEVYGYTF. The CDR3 bases are TGTGCCAGCAGTGAACAGGGGGAGGTCTATGGCTACACCTTC.

The chain is built from TRBV4-2 and TRBJ2-1; 8 bases map to TRBD1. Trimming took 0 bases from V and 8 from J; bases not matched to a gene: 3. CDR1 LGHNA and CDR2 YNFKEQ come from the germline V gene. CDR3 length: 14 residues. The DNA of the CDR3 is TGTGCCAGCAGCCAAGATTTACAGGGGGATGAGCAGTTCTTC. Protein sequence: CASSQDLQGDEQFF.

This clone is a singleton in its sample. V and J are TRBV29-1 and TRBJ2-6; 9 bases fit TRBD2. The germline V gene encodes CDR1 SQVTM and CDR2 ANQGSEA. The CDR3 loop spans 14 amino acids. The J segment lost 2 bases and the V segment lost 4 bases, leaving 0 bases of the junction unmatched. In nucleotides, the CDR3 is TGCAGCGTTGGCGGGGGGGCTGGGGCCAACGTCCTGACTTTC. It encodes CSVGGGAGANVLTF. Variable domain in full (rest from reference TRBV29-1 and TRBJ2-6): SAVISQKPSRDICQRGTSLTIQCQVDSQVTMMFWYRQQPGQSLTLIATANQGSEATYESGFVIDKFPISRPNLTFSTLTVSNMSPEDSSIYLCSVGGGAGANVLTFGAGSRLTVL.

V and J are TRBV7-6 and TRBJ2-5; the match to TRBD1 covers 10 bases. Losses at the gene ends were 4 bases for V and 3 bases for J; bases not matched to a gene: 5. The CDR3 is 15 amino acids. In germline, CDR1 is SGHVS, CDR2 FNYEAQ. In DNA, the CDR3 is TGTGCCAGCAGCTCCTTCGGGACAGGGGAAGAGACCCAGTACTTC. Translation: CASSSFGTGEETQYF.

The J gene is TRBJ1-2, the V gene TRBV19; 8 bases map to TRBD1. This CDR3 comprises 12 residues. The germline gives CDR1 LNHDA, CDR2 SQIVND (reference sequence). After removal of 6 bases from V and 6 bases from J, the junction contained 3 bases not matched to a gene. Written as DNA, the CDR3 is TGTGCCAGTAGGGACAGGGAAGATGGCTACACCTTC. Its translation: CASRDREDGYTF.

The rearrangement links TRBV6-5 to TRBJ2-1, with 9 bases identical to TRBD2. Trimming cost V 1 base and J 5 bases; bases outside gene matches: 3. CDR1 and CDR2 (germline): MNHEY, SVGAGI. The CDR3 totals 15 residues. This CDR3 reads CASSYLASGDNEQFF. CDR3 DNA sequence: TGTGCCAGCAGTTACTTGGCTAGCGGGGACAATGAGCAGTTCTTC.

The chain has TRBV18 and TRBJ2-1, with a weak D call TRBD2 (5 bases). Trimming shortened V by 2 bases and J by 3 bases, and 11 bases separated the two germline ends. Germline CDR1 is KGHSH and CDR2 is LQKENI. The CDR3 totals 15 residues. The DNA of the CDR3 is TGTGCCAGCTCACCAGGGCAGGCGGGCTACAATGAGCAGTTCTTC. Protein: CASSPGQAGYNEQFF.

V gene TRBV10-3 combines with J gene TRBJ2-2, with 7 positions matching TRBD2. With 4 bases clipped from V and 6 bases from J, the junction kept 11 bases outside the gene matches. This CDR3 comprises 16 residues. CDR1 is ENHRY and CDR2 is SYGVKD in the germline V gene. CDR3 residues: CAISGRGTGVSGELFF. The DNA of the CDR3 is TGTGCCATCAGTGGGCGGGGGACTGGAGTGTCCGGGGAGCTGTTTTTT.

The rearrangement joins TRBV25-1 to TRBJ2-1; TRBD2 might be the D (6 bases). The CDR3 has 16 residues. V lost 1 base and J lost 2, with 12 bases in between. Germline V gives CDR1 MGHDK, CDR2 SYGVNS. The CDR3 protein is CASSELPLATYNEQFF. CDR3 coding DNA: TGTGCCAGCAGTGAATTGCCTCTAGCGACCTACAATGAGCAGTTCTTC.

The V and J genes are TRBV30 and TRBJ1-1; 7 bases map to TRBD1. Germline CDR1 reads GTSNPN; CDR2 reads SVGIG (reference sequence). V dropped 5 bases and J dropped 3; count of bases not matched to a gene: 3. The CDR3 runs 12 residues. As DNA, the CDR3 is TGTGCCTGGGGAGACAGGGACACTGAAGCTTTCTTT. Translation: CAWGDRDTEAFF.

The chain is built from TRBV28 and TRBJ1-5, with D maybe TRBD1 (6 bases). Germline CDR1 reads MDHEN; CDR2 reads SYDVKM. The CDR3 is 13 residues long. The ends were cut back, 7 bases at V and 6 bases at J, with 13 bases in the middle. CDR3 protein: CASNQGRGQPQHF. CDR3 sequence (DNA): TGTGCCAGCAACCAGGGGAGGGGTCAGCCCCAGCATTTT. The entire variable domain, with the rest obtained from reference TRBV28 and TRBJ1-5, is as follows: DVKVTQSSRYLVKRTGEKVFLECVQDMDHENMFWYRQDPGLGLRLIYFSYDVKMKEKGDIPEGYSVSREKKERFSLILESASTNQTSMYLCASNQGRGQPQHFGDGTRLSIL.